This T cell receptor beta chain is drawn from a study of blood T cells in healthy people across ages. Trimming took 0 bases from V and 1 from J; bases not matched to a gene: 4. Germline V gives CDR1 SGHRS, CDR2 YFSETQ. This CDR3 is built from 16 residues. It was with a sample-barcoded 5' primer and a J-beta primer mix that a second PCR of about 6 to 12 cycles was run. TCRdb analysed the 5' RACE reads with MiXCR anew, one entry per CDR3 protein. The sample consists of 1.2 million to 1.5 million distinct CDR3 sequences, 40% to 50% of them appearing once. On this clonotype: Since a much larger clone is just one base distant, this may be a read error.

The chain couples TRBV5-1 to TRBJ2-4, with TRBD1 matching over 7 bases. This clonotype was obtained from a woman between 18 and 29 years old in good health. The sequencing input was blood. CDR3 loop: CASSLGDSEAKNIQYF. CDR3 nucleotides: TGCGCCAGCAGCTTGGGGGACAGTGAGGCCAAAAACATTCAGTACTTC. Complete variable domain (other parts from reference TRBV5-1 and TRBJ2-4): KAGVTQTPRYLIKTRGQQVTLSCSPISGHRSVSWYQQTPGQGLQFLFEYFSETQRNKGNFPGRFSGRQFSNSRSEMNVSTLELGDSALYLCASSLGDSEAKNIQYFGAGTRLSVL.